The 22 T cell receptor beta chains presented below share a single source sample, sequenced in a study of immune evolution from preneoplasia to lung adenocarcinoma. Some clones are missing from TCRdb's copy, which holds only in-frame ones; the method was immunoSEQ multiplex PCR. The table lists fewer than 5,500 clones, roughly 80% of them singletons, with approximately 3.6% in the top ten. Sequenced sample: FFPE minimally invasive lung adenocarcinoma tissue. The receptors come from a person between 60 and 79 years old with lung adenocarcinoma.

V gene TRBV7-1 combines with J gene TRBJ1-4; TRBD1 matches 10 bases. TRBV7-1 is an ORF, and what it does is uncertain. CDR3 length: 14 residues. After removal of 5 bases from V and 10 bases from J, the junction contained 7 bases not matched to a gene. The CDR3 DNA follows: TGTGCCAGCAGCAACCGGGACAGGGGAGGAAAACTGTTTTTT. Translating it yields CASSNRDRGGKLFF.

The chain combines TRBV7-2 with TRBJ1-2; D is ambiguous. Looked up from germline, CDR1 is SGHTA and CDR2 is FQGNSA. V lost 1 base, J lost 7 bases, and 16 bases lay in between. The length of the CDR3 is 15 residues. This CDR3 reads CASSLDRGSARGYTF. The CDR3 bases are TGTGCCAGCAGCTTAGACCGCGGGAGTGCTCGTGGCTACACCTTC.

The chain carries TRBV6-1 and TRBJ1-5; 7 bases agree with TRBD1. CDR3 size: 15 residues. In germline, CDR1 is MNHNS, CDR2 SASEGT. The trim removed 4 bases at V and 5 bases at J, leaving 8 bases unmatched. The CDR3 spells CASSVGDRWDQPQHF. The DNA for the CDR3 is TGTGCCAGCAGTGTCGGGGACAGATGGGATCAGCCCCAGCATTTT.

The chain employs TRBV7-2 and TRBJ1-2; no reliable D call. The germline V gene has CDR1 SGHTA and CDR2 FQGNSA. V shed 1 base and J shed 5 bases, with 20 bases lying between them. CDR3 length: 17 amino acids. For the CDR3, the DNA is TGTGCCAGCAGCTTAGATTTTAAAAGTACAGTGAGTTATGGCTACACCTTC. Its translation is CASSLDFKSTVSYGYTF.

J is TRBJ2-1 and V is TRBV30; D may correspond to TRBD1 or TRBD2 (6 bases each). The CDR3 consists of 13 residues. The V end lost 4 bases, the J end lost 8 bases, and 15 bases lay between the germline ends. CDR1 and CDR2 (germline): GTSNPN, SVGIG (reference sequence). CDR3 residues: CAWNGGGDDEQFF. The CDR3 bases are TGTGCCTGGAACGGGGGCGGTGACGATGAGCAGTTCTTC.

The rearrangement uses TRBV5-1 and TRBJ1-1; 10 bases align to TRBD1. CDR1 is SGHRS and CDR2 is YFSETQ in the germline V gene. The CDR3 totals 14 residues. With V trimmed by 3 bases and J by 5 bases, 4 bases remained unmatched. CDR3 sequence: CASSWGQGSTEAFF. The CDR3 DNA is TGCGCCAGCAGCTGGGGACAGGGGTCGACTGAAGCTTTCTTT.

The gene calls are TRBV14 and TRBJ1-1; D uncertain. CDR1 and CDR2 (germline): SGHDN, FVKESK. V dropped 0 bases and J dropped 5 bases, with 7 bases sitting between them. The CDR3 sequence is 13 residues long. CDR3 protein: CASSQDWVTEAFF. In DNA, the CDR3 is TGTGCCAGCAGCCAAGATTGGGTGACTGAAGCTTTCTTT.

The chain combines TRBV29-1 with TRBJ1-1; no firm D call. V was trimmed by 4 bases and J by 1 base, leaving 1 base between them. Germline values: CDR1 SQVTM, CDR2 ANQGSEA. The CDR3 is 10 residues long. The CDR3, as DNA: TGCAGCGTTGGGAACACTGAAGCTTTCTTT. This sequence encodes CSVGNTEAFF.

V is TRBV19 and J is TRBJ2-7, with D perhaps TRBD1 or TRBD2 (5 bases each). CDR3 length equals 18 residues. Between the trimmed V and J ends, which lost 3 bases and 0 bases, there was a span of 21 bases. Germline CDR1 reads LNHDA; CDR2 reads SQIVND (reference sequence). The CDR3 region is CASSIRGAQTQSSYEQYF. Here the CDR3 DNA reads TGTGCCAGTAGTATTAGAGGGGCCCAAACGCAGAGCTCCTACGAGCAGTACTTC.

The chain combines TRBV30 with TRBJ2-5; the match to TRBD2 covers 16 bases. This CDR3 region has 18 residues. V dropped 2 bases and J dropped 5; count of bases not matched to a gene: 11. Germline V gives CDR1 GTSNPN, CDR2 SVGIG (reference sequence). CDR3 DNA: TGTGCCTGGAGTACTTCGGGACTAGCGGGGGGGCCCCGCGAGACCCAGTACTTC. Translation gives CAWSTSGLAGGPRETQYF.

The CDR3 nucleotides read TGTGCCACCAGCAGAGATCTAGAAATTCAGCCCCAGCATTTT. This codes for CATSRDLEIQPQHF. The chain uses TRBV15 and TRBJ1-5, with D uncertain. Germline V gene data show CDR1 as LNHNV and CDR2 as YYDKDF (reference sequence). This CDR3 contains 14 residues. Trimming removed 0 bases at V and 6 bases at J, with 9 bases between.

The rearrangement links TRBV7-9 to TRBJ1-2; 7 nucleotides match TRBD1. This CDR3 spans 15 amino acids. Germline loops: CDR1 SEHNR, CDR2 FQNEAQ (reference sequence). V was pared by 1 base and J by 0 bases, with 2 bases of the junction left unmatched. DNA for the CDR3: TGTGCCAGCAGCTTAGGGGACAGACCTAACTATGGCTACACCTTC. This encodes CASSLGDRPNYGYTF.

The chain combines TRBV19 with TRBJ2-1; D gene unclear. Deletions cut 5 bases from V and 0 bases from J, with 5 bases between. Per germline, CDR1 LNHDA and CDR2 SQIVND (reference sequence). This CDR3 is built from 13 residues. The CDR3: CASSQASYNEQFF. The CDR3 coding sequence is TGTGCCAGTAGTCAGGCCTCCTACAATGAGCAGTTCTTC.

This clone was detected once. The CDR3 spells CASSLSPDNEQFF. The CDR3 DNA sequence: TGTGCCAGCAGCTTATCTCCAGACAATGAGCAGTTCTTC. This chain links TRBV7-6 with TRBJ2-1; no clear D gene. Germline V gives CDR1 SGHVS, CDR2 FNYEAQ. V dropped 2 bases and J dropped 5 bases, with 7 bases sitting between them. The CDR3 has 13 residues.

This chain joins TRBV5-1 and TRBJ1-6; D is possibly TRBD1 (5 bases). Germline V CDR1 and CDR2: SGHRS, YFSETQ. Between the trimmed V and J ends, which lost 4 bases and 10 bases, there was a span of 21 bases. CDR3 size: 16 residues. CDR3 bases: TGCGCCAGCAGCCGGGACCGACGAGTTGAGGTGTCACCCCTCCACTTT. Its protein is CASSRDRRVEVSPLHF. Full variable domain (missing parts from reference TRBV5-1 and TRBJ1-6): KAGVTQTPRYLIKTRGQQVTLSCSPISGHRSVSWYQQTPGQGLQFLFEYFSETQRNKGNFPGRFSGRQFSNSRSEMNVSTLELGDSALYLCASSRDRRVEVSPLHFGNGTRLTVT.

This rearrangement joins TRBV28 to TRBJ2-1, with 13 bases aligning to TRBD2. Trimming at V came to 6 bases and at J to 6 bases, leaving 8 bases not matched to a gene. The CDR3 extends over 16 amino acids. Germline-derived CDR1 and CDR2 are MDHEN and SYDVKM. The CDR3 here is CASSPLLAGGRNEQFF. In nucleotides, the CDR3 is TGTGCCAGCAGCCCGTTACTAGCGGGGGGGCGCAATGAGCAGTTCTTC.

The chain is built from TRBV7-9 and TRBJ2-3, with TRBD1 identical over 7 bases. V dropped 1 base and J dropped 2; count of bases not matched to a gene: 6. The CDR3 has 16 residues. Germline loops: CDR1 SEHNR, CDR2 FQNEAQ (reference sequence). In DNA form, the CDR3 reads TGTGCCAGCAGCTTAGTCGGGGACAGCATCACAGATACGCAGTATTTT. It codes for CASSLVGDSITDTQYF.

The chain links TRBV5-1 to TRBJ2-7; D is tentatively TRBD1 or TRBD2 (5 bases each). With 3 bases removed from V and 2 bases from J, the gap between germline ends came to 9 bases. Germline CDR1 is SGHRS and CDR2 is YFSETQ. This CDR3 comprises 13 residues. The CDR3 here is CASSWDGTYEQYF. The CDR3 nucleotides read TGCGCCAGCAGCTGGGACGGAACCTACGAGCAGTACTTC.

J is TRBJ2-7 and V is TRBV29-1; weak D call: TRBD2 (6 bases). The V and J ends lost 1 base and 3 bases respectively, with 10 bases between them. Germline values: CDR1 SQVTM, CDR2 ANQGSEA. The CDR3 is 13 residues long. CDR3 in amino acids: CSVEVGGNYEQYF. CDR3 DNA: TGCAGCGTTGAAGTTGGAGGGAACTACGAGCAGTACTTC.

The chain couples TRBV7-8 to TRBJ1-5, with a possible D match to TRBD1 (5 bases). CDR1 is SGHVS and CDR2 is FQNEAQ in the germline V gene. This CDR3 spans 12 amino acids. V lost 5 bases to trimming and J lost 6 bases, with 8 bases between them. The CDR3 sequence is CASSGGGQPQHF. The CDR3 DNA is TGTGCCAGCAGCGGGGGGGGTCAGCCCCAGCATTTT.

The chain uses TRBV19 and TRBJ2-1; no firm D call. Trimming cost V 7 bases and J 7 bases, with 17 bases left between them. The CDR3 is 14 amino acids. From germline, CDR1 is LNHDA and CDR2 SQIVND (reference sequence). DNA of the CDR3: TGTGCCAGTACCTCCGGAGCCCGGTTTAATGAGCAGTTCTTC. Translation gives CASTSGARFNEQFF.

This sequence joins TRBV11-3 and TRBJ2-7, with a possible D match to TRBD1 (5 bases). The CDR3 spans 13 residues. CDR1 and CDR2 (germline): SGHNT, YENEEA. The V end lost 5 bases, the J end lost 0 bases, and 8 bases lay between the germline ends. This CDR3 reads CASSRQNSYEQYF. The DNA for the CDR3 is TGTGCCAGCAGCCGACAGAACTCCTACGAGCAGTACTTC.